These 10 T cell receptor beta chains were sequenced from one sample in a study of response to subunit inactivated influenza vaccine. Using its own MiXCR run on the RT-PCR reads, TCRdb lists one record per CDR3 protein. The data contain 800,000 to 1,000,000 distinct CDR3 sequences, approximately 21% of them singletons. The sample in question was PBMCs from blood, obtained around 5 days after vaccination. The receptors derive from a man aged 45-60 years who received an inactivated influenza vaccine.

For the CDR3, the DNA is TGTGCCAGCAGCGTAGGACCTCTACCCTATTCTGAAGCTTTCTTT. It is translated as CASSVGPLPYSEAFF. This chain joins TRBV9 and TRBJ1-1; D unresolved. The CDR3 length is 15 residues. The V end lost 0 bases, the J end lost 6 bases, and 15 bases lay between the germline ends. CDR1 SGDLS and CDR2 YYNGEE come from the germline V gene.

This clonotype has only a few counts. This chain uses TRBV9 with TRBJ2-7, with D tentatively TRBD2 (6 bases). The V and J ends lost 2 bases and 0 bases respectively, with 15 bases between them. The CDR3 covers 16 residues. Germline loops: CDR1 SGDLS, CDR2 YYNGEE. CDR3 amino acids: CASSVGVGGGSYEQYF. The CDR3 DNA is TGTGCCAGCAGCGTTGGGGTGGGGGGTGGCTCCTACGAGCAGTACTTC.

This clonotype has ten or more counts. The chain employs TRBV24-1 and TRBJ2-1, with D possibly being TRBD2 (5 bases). Trimming took 4 bases from V and 7 from J, leaving 22 bases between them. CDR1 is KGHDR, CDR2 SFDVKD, per germline. The CDR3 runs 17 residues. CDR3 loop: CATSDSRRSEARNEQFF. The CDR3 coding sequence is TGTGCCACCAGTGACTCCCGGAGGAGTGAGGCCCGTAATGAGCAGTTCTTC.

This clonotype was seen a few times. V is TRBV21-1 and J is TRBJ2-7; the table calls TRBD2, which could not be checked here. TRBV21-1 is flagged as a pseudogene. This CDR3 contains 16 residues. The CDR3: CASKRGTKTRSYEQYF. The CDR3 bases are TGTGCCAGCAAACGGGGGACTAAAACCCGATCCTACGAGCAGTACTTC.

The chain links TRBV6-2 or TRBV6-3 to TRBJ1-6; TRBD1 matches at 10 bases. The CDR3 spans 18 residues. Unmatched junction bases numbered 14, after V lost 6 bases and J lost 6 bases. CDR1 is MNHEY, CDR2 SVGEGT, per germline. The CDR3 region is CASSHEAGQGRSNSPLHF. The CDR3 DNA reads TGTGCCAGCAGCCACGAGGCGGGACAGGGGAGAAGTAATTCACCCCTCCACTTT.

In its sample, this clonotype was seen a few times. V gene TRBV24-1 combines with J gene TRBJ2-3, with D unclear. Germline V lookup: CDR1 KGHDR, CDR2 SFDVKD. Trimming took off 3 bases at V and 2 bases at J, with 14 bases between the two ends. The CDR3 length is 16 residues. CDR3 protein: CATSDLDGVPTDTQYF. In DNA form, the CDR3 reads TGTGCCACCAGTGATCTTGATGGAGTCCCCACAGATACGCAGTATTTT.

The V call is TRBV29-1, the J call TRBJ2-5; D is ambiguous. The ends were cut back, 7 bases at V and 2 bases at J, with 14 bases in the middle. The CDR3 contains 13 residues. The V gene's germline CDR1 is SQVTM and CDR2 ANQGSEA. As DNA, the CDR3 is TGCAGCGGAAAAGGGTTATTTCAAGAGACCCAGTACTTC. Its protein is CSGKGLFQETQYF.

This clonotype has only a few counts. This chain links TRBV7-9 with TRBJ2-7, with D unclear. Germline CDR1 is SEHNR and CDR2 is FQNEAQ (reference sequence). Trimming removed 5 bases from V and 1 base from J, with 12 bases in between. CDR3 length: 14 amino acids. The CDR3 region has the DNA TGTGCCAGCAGCATGGCTGTCACTTCCTACGAGCAGTACTTC. Translated, it gives CASSMAVTSYEQYF.

V and J are TRBV7-9 and TRBJ2-7; TRBD1 matches 7 bases. Germline V gives CDR1 SEHNR, CDR2 FQNEAQ (reference sequence). The CDR3 runs to 15 residues. Trimming took 5 bases from V and 0 from J; bases not matched to a gene: 7. Written as DNA, the CDR3 is TGTGCCAGCAGCAAGGACAGGCAAAGCTCCTACGAGCAGTACTTC. Translation gives CASSKDRQSSYEQYF.

This clonotype has only a few counts. The chain links TRBV6-1 to TRBJ1-4; TRBD1 aligns across 12 bases. The CDR3 has 14 amino acids. Germline-derived CDR1 and CDR2 are MNHNS and SASEGT. V lost 6 bases, J lost 7 bases, and 3 bases stayed unmatched. CDR3 DNA sequence: TGTGCCAGCAGGGGACAGGGGGCGGTTGAAAAACTGTTTTTT. Protein: CASRGQGAVEKLFF.